What follows are 13 T cell receptor beta chains derived from one specimen sequenced in a study of T cells in Graves' hyperthyroidism and ophthalmopathy. RNA transcripts served as the template for amplifying TCR beta CDR3 regions. TCR CDR3 underwent first-round RT-PCR with the HTBI primer set. TCRdb re-called the multiplex PCR reads with MiXCR, one entry per CDR3 protein. In the table there are fewer than 900,000 distinct CDR3 sequences, roughly 17% of which are singletons. Sample: blood. Source of these receptors: a man between 18 and 29 years old with Graves' hyperthyroidism.

The chain employs TRBV10-2 and TRBJ1-2; perhaps TRBD1 as D (5 bases). Between the trimmed V and J ends, which lost 8 bases and 8 bases, there was a span of 21 bases. Germline-derived CDR1 and CDR2 are WSHSY and SAAADI. The CDR3 spans 14 residues. The CDR3 loop reads CASSTGTLNGGYTF. The CDR3 region has the DNA TGCGCCAGCTCAACCGGGACGCTCAACGGGGGCTACACCTTC.

As for this clonotype: A read error may be the cause here, since a much bigger clone is one base away. This chain joins TRBV11-2 and TRBJ1-6, with 11 bases lining up with TRBD1. Germline V CDR1 and CDR2: SGHAT, FQNNGV. The length of the CDR3 is 15 residues. In nucleotides, the CDR3 is TGTGCCAGCAGCTATTCCGGGACAGGGGGTTCACCCCTCTACTTT. This translates into CASSYSGTGGSPLYF. Variable domain in full (rest from reference TRBV11-2 and TRBJ1-6): EAGVAQSPRYKIIEKRQSVAFWCNPISGHATLYWYQQILGQGPKLLIQFQNNGVVDDSQLPKDRFSAERLKGVDSTLKIQPAKLEDSAVYLCASSYSGTGGSPLYFGNGTRLTVT.

The chain uses TRBV7-9 and TRBJ2-3; 9 nucleotides line up with TRBD2. This CDR3 is 14 amino acids long. V was clipped by 5 bases and J by 10 bases; unmatched bases: 10. Germline CDR1 SEHNR, CDR2 FQNEAQ (reference sequence). CDR3: CASSLPTSGVAQYF. The CDR3, as DNA: TGTGCCAGCAGCCTTCCGACTAGCGGCGTGGCGCAGTATTTT.

This clonotype was detected once. The rearrangement links TRBV12-3 or TRBV12-4 to TRBJ2-5, with 8 bases matching TRBD2. V gave up 5 bases and J gave up 11 bases; unmatched junction bases: 4. The CDR3 sequence is 11 residues long. The chain's CDR3 is CASSAGTSQYF. As DNA, the CDR3 is TGTGCCAGCAGTGCCGGGACTAGTCAGTACTTC.

This clonotype has only a few counts. The chain couples TRBV6-1 to TRBJ2-2; maybe TRBD2 (6 bases). The V and J ends lost 6 bases and 4 bases respectively, with 9 bases between them. Germline CDR1 and CDR2: MNHNS and SASEGT. This CDR3 spans 13 amino acids. As DNA, the CDR3 is TGTGCCAGCAGCCGGGGGACCACCGGGGAGCTGTTTTTT. Its protein is CASSRGTTGELFF.

There are many counts of this clonotype. The rearrangement uses TRBV20-1 and TRBJ1-2; possible D gene TRBD1, 5 bases. V shed 5 bases and J shed 8 bases, with 6 bases lying between them. The CDR3 consists of 9 residues. Germline V gene data show CDR1 as DFQATT and CDR2 as SNEGSKA (reference sequence). The CDR3 spells CSAGDGYTF. In DNA, the CDR3 is TGCAGTGCTGGGGACGGCTACACCTTC.

The chain links TRBV19 to TRBJ2-7; perhaps TRBD1 as D (6 bases). V lost 3 bases to trimming and J lost 4 bases, with 22 bases between them. Germline CDR1 and CDR2: LNHDA and SQIVND (reference sequence). CDR3 length: 17 residues. The CDR3 DNA reads as TGTGCCAGTAGTATGAGGGGGTATGGGACAATACGGTACGAGCAGTACTTC. It is translated as CASSMRGYGTIRYEQYF.

This chain links TRBV2 with TRBJ1-2; D uncertain. Germline lookup yields CDR1 SNHLY and CDR2 FYNNEI. The CDR3 is made up of 14 amino acids. The germline V and J ends were trimmed by 3 bases and 1 base, with 9 bases remaining between them. CDR3 DNA sequence: TGTGCCAGCAGTGACCTCGGACTTAACTATGGCTACACCTTC. Translation gives CASSDLGLNYGYTF.

There are a few counts of this clonotype. The J gene is TRBJ1-1, the V gene TRBV7-9, with D unclear. Trimming took 3 bases from V and 5 from J, leaving 19 bases between them. CDR1 and CDR2 from the germline V gene are SEHNR and FQNEAQ (reference sequence). This CDR3 has 16 amino acids. The CDR3: CASSLVQGPLVTEAFF. CDR3 in DNA: TGTGCCAGCAGCTTGGTTCAAGGGCCTTTGGTAACTGAAGCTTTCTTT.

The V gene is TRBV28, the J gene TRBJ1-1; TRBD1 is a possible D gene (6 bases). Germline CDR1 MDHEN, CDR2 SYDVKM. Trimming stripped 6 bases from V and 5 bases from J, with 22 bases between. CDR3 size: 16 residues. DNA for the CDR3: TGTGCCAGCAGCCTGGGGGGGGCCGGTGGGGGGACTGAAGCTTTCTTT. Protein: CASSLGGAGGGTEAFF.

The chain combines TRBV19 with TRBJ1-1, with D maybe TRBD1 (5 bases). Trimming removed 6 bases at V and 5 bases at J, with 13 bases between. Germline CDR1 is LNHDA and CDR2 is SQIVND (reference sequence). This CDR3 has 13 amino acids. CDR3 bases: TGTGCCAGTAGAGAAGGGACGTCAACTGAAGCTTTCTTT. Translating it yields CASREGTSTEAFF.

This clonotype was picked up many times. The V and J genes are TRBV7-2 and TRBJ2-7; 11 positions agree with TRBD2. V gave up 0 bases and J gave up 6 bases; unmatched junction bases: 10. Germline CDR1 SGHTA, CDR2 FQGNSA. CDR3 length: 17 residues. The CDR3 reads CASSLAPSGGTGGEQYF. The CDR3 DNA reads as TGTGCCAGCAGCTTAGCCCCTAGCGGGGGGACTGGGGGCGAGCAGTACTTC.

Many counts were recorded for this clonotype. The chain couples TRBV7-3 to TRBJ2-5; possibly TRBD1 for D (6 bases). Trimming cost V 5 bases and J 0 bases, with 7 bases left between them. This CDR3 comprises 13 residues. Germline V gene data show CDR1 as SGHTA and CDR2 as FQGTGA. CDR3 DNA: TGTGCCAGCAGCAGACAGGACCAAGAGACCCAGTACTTC. This gives the protein CASSRQDQETQYF.